The 15 T cell receptor beta chains below were found in one sample sequenced in a study of cytomegalovirus exposure and HLA in healthy donors. 60 Vbeta and 13 Jbeta primers were used in PCR. Method: immunoSEQ multiplex PCR; TCRdb's copy keeps in-frame clones and lacks some. Of about 130,000 clones listed, 70% to 90% are singletons. Sequencing was performed on PBMCs. The source is a woman aged 40 to 55 in good health and CMV-seropositive.

This clone showed up just a few times. This chain joins TRBV27 and TRBJ1-2, with 7 bases lining up with TRBD1. V dropped 8 bases and J dropped 4; count of bases not matched to a gene: 7. This CDR3 is built from 13 residues. The germline CDR1 and CDR2 sequences are MNHEY and SMNVEV (reference sequence). CDR3 nucleotide sequence: TGTGCCAGCTCAATGGGACAGTTCTATGGCTACACCTTC. Translated, it gives CASSMGQFYGYTF.

The chain uses TRBV10-2 and TRBJ1-6; 7 bases fit TRBD1. Germline CDR1 is WSHSY and CDR2 is SAAADI. The CDR3 has 15 amino acids. After removal of 7 bases from V and 7 bases from J, the junction contained 10 bases not matched to a gene. This chain's CDR3 is CASTHDRAENSPLHF. The CDR3 coding sequence is TGCGCCAGCACCCATGACAGGGCCGAAAATTCACCCCTCCACTTT.

The V and J genes are TRBV5-1 and TRBJ1-1; a possible D gene is TRBD1 (6 bases). The germline V gene encodes CDR1 SGHRS and CDR2 YFSETQ. V was trimmed by 5 bases and J by 5 bases, leaving 13 bases between them. This CDR3 has 13 residues. This chain's CDR3 is CASRSGVGTEAFF. CDR3 bases: TGCGCCAGCAGGTCAGGGGTGGGGACTGAAGCTTTCTTT.

This rearrangement joins TRBV28 to TRBJ1-2; D remains ambiguous. CDR1 and CDR2 (germline): MDHEN, SYDVKM. The V end lost 6 bases, the J end lost 5 bases, and 13 bases lay between the germline ends. This CDR3 contains 13 residues. The CDR3 nucleotides read TGTGCCAGCAGCACCGAGGCATCGTATGGCTACACCTTC. The encoded protein is CASSTEASYGYTF.

This chain connects TRBV7-9 to TRBJ2-7; D is perhaps TRBD2 (7 bases). Trimming left V 5 bases short and J 6 bases short, with 14 bases between. The CDR3 length is 13 residues. The germline V gene has CDR1 SEHNR and CDR2 FQNEAQ (reference sequence). The CDR3 is CASSLGQRGEQYF. The CDR3 DNA is TGTGCCAGCAGCCTAGGACAGCGGGGCGAGCAGTACTTC.

The V call is TRBV12-5, the J call TRBJ2-3; unclear D gene. The V and J ends lost 1 base and 5 bases respectively, with 4 bases between them. Germline lookup yields CDR1 LGHNT and CDR2 FRNRAP. The CDR3 contains 12 residues. The CDR3, as DNA: TGTGCTAGTGGTTTGGGAGGAGATACGCAGTATTTT. This translates into CASGLGGDTQYF.

The genes are TRBV7-8 and TRBJ1-5; 9 bases map to TRBD1. The CDR3 is 16 residues long. In germline, CDR1 is SGHVS, CDR2 FQNEAQ. V trimming: 5 bases; J trimming: 4 bases; junction bases outside the gene matches: 9. CDR3 sequence reads: CASSGQSGTGNQPQHF. The CDR3 nucleotides are TGTGCCAGCAGCGGACAATCCGGGACAGGGAATCAGCCCCAGCATTTT.

This sequence joins TRBV13 and TRBJ2-5, with D possibly being TRBD2 (6 bases). The DNA end is more similar to TRBJ2-7, so the J call may be wrong. The CDR3 contains 14 residues. Germline CDR1 and CDR2: PRHDT and FYEKMQ (reference sequence). The CDR3 DNA is TGTGCCAGCAGCGCGCGGGACTCGACCTACGAGCAGTACTTC. Encoded protein: CASSARDSTYEQYF.

The J gene is TRBJ2-5, the V gene TRBV5-4; a weak D match, TRBD1 (5 bases). The CDR3 runs 16 residues. The germline V gene encodes CDR1 SGHNT and CDR2 YYREEE (reference sequence). Trimming left V 1 base short and J 2 bases short, with 15 bases between. CDR3 DNA: TGTGCCAGCAGCTTGCGTAGGCAGGGCCTTCAAGAGACCCAGTACTTC. Translated: CASSLRRQGLQETQYF.

This clone occurred a few times. This chain links TRBV29-1 with TRBJ1-2, with 7 bases matching TRBD1. The CDR3 length is 13 residues. From germline, CDR1 is SQVTM and CDR2 ANQGSEA. The V segment lost 1 base and the J segment 6 bases; nucleotides outside the gene matches: 5. The CDR3 DNA is TGCAGCGTTGAAGTCCAGGACAGGCATGGCTACACCTTC. As protein: CSVEVQDRHGYTF.

The gene calls are TRBV5-1 and TRBJ1-1, with 9 nucleotides matching TRBD1. The CDR3 consists of 17 residues. With V trimmed by 4 bases and J by 1 base, 11 bases remained unmatched. Germline loops: CDR1 SGHRS, CDR2 YFSETQ. The CDR3: CASSGQRTGEGNTEAFF. The CDR3 region has the DNA TGCGCCAGCAGCGGGCAACGGACAGGGGAGGGGAACACTGAAGCTTTCTTT.

The chain has TRBV7-9 and TRBJ2-1, with 9 bases fitting TRBD2. The CDR3 runs 17 residues. Per germline, CDR1 SEHNR and CDR2 FQNEAQ (reference sequence). The V and J ends lost 4 bases and 0 bases, in that order; junction bases with no gene match: 7. For the CDR3, the DNA is TGTGCCAGCAGCTCCGATCGTAGCGGGAGCTCCTACAATGAGCAGTTCTTC. It yields the protein CASSSDRSGSSYNEQFF.

The rearrangement uses TRBV14 and TRBJ2-1; tentative D call: TRBD2 (5 bases). The V gene's germline CDR1 is SGHDN and CDR2 FVKESK. This CDR3 contains 14 residues. Trimming removed 1 base from V and 12 bases from J, with 16 bases in between. Here the CDR3 DNA reads TGTGCCAGCAGCCAAGCCCGGGGTTTCACGGGGCAGTTCTTC. This codes for CASSQARGFTGQFF.

The J gene is TRBJ2-1, the V gene TRBV7-9; D is unclear. Trimming left V 1 base short and J 0 bases short, with 7 bases between. The CDR3 loop spans 15 amino acids. CDR1 is SEHNR, CDR2 FQNEAQ, per germline (reference sequence). The CDR3 DNA reads TGTGCCAGCAGCTTAGGGGCAAGCTCCTACAATGAGCAGTTCTTC. It encodes CASSLGASSYNEQFF. Supplemented by reference TRBV7-9 and TRBJ2-1, the full variable domain reads DTGVSQNPRHKITKRGQNVTFRCDPISEHNRLYWYRQTLGQGPEFLTYFQNEAQLEKSRLLSDRFSAERPKGSFSTLEIQRTEQGDSAMYLCASSLGASSYNEQFFGPGTRLTVL.

The chain is built from TRBV27 and TRBJ1-1; no clear D gene. The CDR3 is 14 amino acids. V lost 2 bases and J 8 bases, leaving 15 bases between the germline ends. Germline V gives CDR1 MNHEY, CDR2 SMNVEV (reference sequence). In nucleotides, the CDR3 is TGTGCCAGCAGTTTAACTGAAAACGCATACGAAGCTTTCTTT. This codes for CASSLTENAYEAFF.